The 26 T cell receptor beta chains below were found in one sample sequenced in a study of human thymus T cells. Profiling relied on immunoSEQ multiplex PCR, and the TCRdb table lists in-frame clones only, not all of them. The sample has tens of thousands of clones, 94% seen once. Sequencing was carried out using blood. The source is a boy in the first two years of life with a congenital heart defect but otherwise immunologically healthy.

V is TRBV5-8 and J is TRBJ1-2; 8 bases fit TRBD1. Germline CDR1 is SGHTS and CDR2 is YDEGEE. The CDR3 length is 14 residues. The junction had 6 bases not matched to a gene; V was cut back by 4 bases and J by 4 bases. In DNA, the CDR3 is TGTGCCAGCAGCCCACTAGACAGGGGCTATGGCTACACCTTC. It encodes CASSPLDRGYGYTF.

The chain uses TRBV7-2 and TRBJ2-1; D perhaps matches TRBD1 (6 bases). CDR1 is SGHTA, CDR2 FQGNSA, per germline. Trimming shortened V by 5 bases and J by 10 bases, and 12 bases separated the two germline ends. This CDR3 is built from 12 residues. CDR3 region: CASSPTGTEQFF. Written as DNA, the CDR3 is TGTGCCAGCAGCCCGACCGGGACAGAGCAGTTCTTC.

The chain is built from TRBV11-3 and TRBJ2-7; D not certain. The ends were cut back, 1 base at V and 6 bases at J, with 7 bases in the middle. The CDR3 length is 12 residues. The V gene's germline CDR1 is SGHNT and CDR2 YENEEA. The CDR3 DNA is TGTGCCAGCAGCTTAGCCGGACGCGAGCAGTACTTC. The encoded protein is CASSLAGREQYF.

This chain uses TRBV19 with TRBJ1-3; TRBD1 matches 7 bases. Germline V gene lookup returns CDR1 LNHDA and CDR2 SQIVND (reference sequence). This CDR3 has 13 residues. V lost 5 bases, J lost 3 bases, and 1 base stayed unmatched. CDR3 residues: CASSGDSGNTIYF. The DNA for the CDR3 is TGTGCCAGTAGTGGGGACAGTGGAAACACCATATATTTT.

The V call is TRBV19, the J call TRBJ1-2; maybe TRBD1 (6 bases). The V gene's germline CDR1 is LNHDA and CDR2 SQIVND (reference sequence). Trimming stripped 5 bases from V and 0 bases from J, with 13 bases between. This CDR3 comprises 15 residues. The CDR3 loop reads CASSPRQVPNYGYTF. CDR3 DNA sequence: TGTGCCAGTAGTCCCCGACAGGTGCCTAACTATGGCTACACCTTC.

This chain links TRBV5-1 with TRBJ2-3; no clear D gene. Germline values: CDR1 SGHRS, CDR2 YFSETQ. The CDR3 length is 15 residues. Between the trimmed V and J ends, which lost 4 bases and 0 bases, there was a span of 12 bases. The CDR3 DNA follows: TGCGCCAGCAGCCCAGCTAGATCTAGCACAGATACGCAGTATTTT. It yields the protein CASSPARSSTDTQYF. Supplemented by reference TRBV5-1 and TRBJ2-3, the full variable domain reads KAGVTQTPRYLIKTRGQQVTLSCSPISGHRSVSWYQQTPGQGLQFLFEYFSETQRNKGNFPGRFSGRQFSNSRSEMNVSTLELGDSALYLCASSPARSSTDTQYFGPGTRLTVL.

The rearrangement links TRBV28 to TRBJ2-1; 12 nucleotides agree with TRBD2. The CDR3 consists of 15 residues. Germline V CDR1 and CDR2: MDHEN, SYDVKM. After removal of 7 bases from V and 4 bases from J, the junction contained 5 bases not matched to a gene. CDR3 coding DNA: TGTGCCAGCATGCGACTAGCGGGGGCATACAATGAGCAGTTCTTC. This sequence encodes CASMRLAGAYNEQFF.

Turning to this clone: The same CDR3 also results from other DNA sequences found in this sample. J is TRBJ2-7 and V is TRBV4-2; D remains ambiguous. Trimming left V 4 bases short and J 3 bases short, with 7 bases between. This CDR3 comprises 12 residues. Per the germline V gene, CDR1 is LGHNA and CDR2 is YNFKEQ. CDR3 protein: CASSRNSYEQYF. CDR3 in DNA: TGTGCCAGCAGCCGCAACAGCTACGAGCAGTACTTC.

In nucleotides, the CDR3 is TGTGCCAGCAGTTACTCGGGGTTTCCACTCAGTGGACCCCTCCACTTT. Translated, it gives CASSYSGFPLSGPLHF. The gene calls are TRBV6-5 and TRBJ1-6; D gene ambiguous. The germline gives CDR1 MNHEY, CDR2 SVGAGI. The V end lost 0 bases, the J end lost 12 bases, and 18 bases lay between the germline ends. This CDR3 contains 16 residues.

CDR3 sequence: CAWGSVGTQYF. In DNA form, the CDR3 reads TGTGCCTGGGGCTCCGTTGGGACCCAGTACTTC. The V gene is TRBV30, the J gene TRBJ2-5; no reliable D call. The V gene's germline CDR1 is GTSNPN and CDR2 SVGIG (reference sequence). Between the trimmed V and J ends, which lost 5 bases and 7 bases, there was a span of 11 bases. This CDR3 has 11 residues.

The rearrangement links TRBV27 to TRBJ2-3; 11 bases match TRBD2. Germline CDR1 is MNHEY and CDR2 is SMNVEV (reference sequence). This CDR3 is built from 17 residues. With 4 bases clipped from V and 4 bases from J, the junction kept 10 bases outside the gene matches. The CDR3 protein is CASSSISSGGRSDTQYF. The CDR3 DNA follows: TGTGCCAGCAGTTCCATTTCTAGCGGGGGGCGTTCAGATACGCAGTATTTT.

J is TRBJ1-6 and V is TRBV7-3; 7 nucleotides match TRBD1. Trimming removed 5 bases from V and 6 bases from J; junction bases left unmatched: 1. The CDR3 extends over 13 amino acids. Germline V gene data show CDR1 as SGHTA and CDR2 as FQGTGA. CDR3 sequence reads: CASSRQGNSPLHF. In nucleotides, the CDR3 is TGTGCCAGCAGCCGACAGGGTAATTCACCCCTCCACTTT.

This chain links TRBV15 with TRBJ2-7; no definite D call. Per germline, CDR1 LNHNV and CDR2 YYDKDF (reference sequence). The V and J ends lost 1 base and 0 bases respectively, with 4 bases between them. This CDR3 is built from 13 residues. CDR3 sequence reads: CATSRGGSYEQYF. The CDR3, as DNA: TGTGCCACCAGCAGAGGGGGCTCCTACGAGCAGTACTTC.

The V and J genes are TRBV7-2 and TRBJ2-3; possibly TRBD1 for D (5 bases). This CDR3 spans 16 amino acids. Germline V gives CDR1 SGHTA, CDR2 FQGNSA. Trimming stripped 2 bases from V and 0 bases from J, with 12 bases between. The CDR3 coding sequence is TGTGCCAGCAGCTTAAGGGGCCACCCTAGCACAGATACGCAGTATTTT. This encodes CASSLRGHPSTDTQYF.

This chain uses TRBV18 with TRBJ1-5; TRBD1 matches at 10 bases. CDR1 and CDR2 from the germline V gene are KGHSH and LQKENI. The CDR3 covers 15 residues. The junction had 1 base not matched to a gene; V was cut back by 2 bases and J by 3 bases. The chain's CDR3 is CASSPGTGVNQPQHF. The CDR3 DNA sequence: TGTGCCAGCTCACCAGGGACAGGGGTCAATCAGCCCCAGCATTTT. Filled out from reference TRBV18 and TRBJ1-5, the complete variable domain reads NAGVMQNPRHLVRRRGQEARLRCSPMKGHSHVYWYRQLPEEGLKFMVYLQKENIIDESGMPKERFSAEFPKEGPSILRIQQVVRGDSAAYFCASSPGTGVNQPQHFGDGTRLSIL.

V is TRBV7-2 and J is TRBJ2-2, with D possibly called TRBD1 or TRBD2 (6 bases each). This CDR3 comprises 15 residues. The germline gives CDR1 SGHTA, CDR2 FQGNSA. Trimming left V 1 base short and J 3 bases short, with 9 bases between. CDR3 bases: TGTGCCAGCAGCTTAGGAGGGGGGTACACCGGGGAGCTGTTTTTT. Its translation: CASSLGGGYTGELFF. The entire variable domain, with the rest obtained from reference TRBV7-2 and TRBJ2-2, is as follows: GAGVSQSPSNKVTEKGKDVELRCDPISGHTALYWYRQSLGQGLEFLIYFQGNSAPDKSGLPSDRFSAERTGGSVSTLTIQRTQQEDSAVYLCASSLGGGYTGELFFGEGSRLTVL.

The rearrangement uses TRBV5-6 and TRBJ2-5; no definite D call. CDR3 length: 15 residues. Trimming cost V 0 bases and J 0 bases, with 9 bases left between them. Germline CDR1 SGHDT, CDR2 YYEEEE. This CDR3 is CASSLELRYQETQYF. The CDR3, as DNA: TGTGCCAGCAGCTTGGAGTTGCGGTACCAAGAGACCCAGTACTTC.

This chain connects TRBV14 to TRBJ1-2; D gene ambiguous. V dropped 1 base and J dropped 4 bases, with 16 bases sitting between them. Germline assignment: CDR1 SGHDN and CDR2 FVKESK. This CDR3 spans 16 amino acids. CDR3 sequence (DNA): TGTGCCAGCAGCCAAGGTAGCGGCTCAGCGACCTATGGCTACACCTTC. It translates to CASSQGSGSATYGYTF.

This chain joins TRBV6-5 and TRBJ2-4, with a tentative D call TRBD1 (6 bases). The CDR3 is 15 residues long. The V gene lost 5 bases and the J gene lost 2 bases, with 13 bases spanning the gap. Germline V gene data show CDR1 as MNHEY and CDR2 as SVGAGI. The CDR3 region is CASSRQGQSKNIQYF. As DNA, the CDR3 is TGTGCCAGCAGTCGCCAGGGACAATCCAAAAACATTCAGTACTTC.

The chain joins TRBV12-5 to TRBJ2-2, with 8 bases matching TRBD2. Germline CDR1 LGHNT, CDR2 FRNRAP. CDR3 size: 17 residues. Trimming cost V 1 base and J 1 base; bases outside gene matches: 5. CDR3 sequence (DNA): TGTGCTAGTGGTTTGGATGAAAGCGGGAGGAACACCGGGGAGCTGTTTTTT. Translated, it gives CASGLDESGRNTGELFF.

The chain joins TRBV28 to TRBJ2-7, with 16 bases matching TRBD2. CDR3 length: 16 residues. Trimming cost V 6 bases and J 2 bases; bases outside gene matches: 4. In germline, CDR1 is MDHEN, CDR2 SYDVKM. The CDR3 DNA follows: TGTGCCAGCAGGGGGACTAGCGGGGGGGCACCCTACGAGCAGTACTTC. It codes for CASRGTSGGAPYEQYF.

The CDR3 region has the DNA TGTGCCAGCAGCCGAGAGCAGAGCGAGTACCAAGAGACCCAGTACTTC. This gives the protein CASSREQSEYQETQYF. The V call is TRBV5-6, the J call TRBJ2-5; D is ambiguous. The CDR3 has 16 residues. Trimming shortened V by 4 bases and J by 0 bases, and 16 bases separated the two germline ends. Germline CDR1 SGHDT, CDR2 YYEEEE.

The V call is TRBV25-1, the J call TRBJ2-3; 7 bases match TRBD1. This CDR3 has 13 amino acids. Germline V gives CDR1 MGHDK, CDR2 SYGVNS. Losses at the gene ends were 7 bases for V and 2 bases for J; bases not matched to a gene: 3. CDR3 DNA: TGTGCCAGCATCGACAGGGCCACAGATACGCAGTATTTT. This encodes CASIDRATDTQYF.

The rearrangement joins TRBV7-9 to TRBJ2-3; D possibly corresponds to TRBD1 (6 bases). Germline lookup yields CDR1 SEHNR and CDR2 FQNEAQ (reference sequence). Trimming took off 6 bases at V and 2 bases at J, with 21 bases between the two ends. The CDR3 consists of 17 residues. The CDR3 protein is CASRAWTDLTFTDTQYF. The CDR3 coding sequence is TGTGCCAGCAGGGCTTGGACAGACCTTACTTTCACAGATACGCAGTATTTT.

The V and J genes are TRBV6-5 and TRBJ1-5; D unclear. Trimming stripped 5 bases from V and 0 bases from J, with 11 bases between. This CDR3 region has 15 residues. Germline V gene sequence: CDR1 MNHEY, CDR2 SVGAGI. For the CDR3, the DNA is TGTGCCAGCAGTACTACAGTCTATAGCAATCAGCCCCAGCATTTT. Translating it yields CASSTTVYSNQPQHF.

This chain joins TRBV5-5 and TRBJ2-7; D is uncertain. Trimming pared 3 bases from V and 3 bases from J, leaving 7 bases between. Germline CDR1 and CDR2: SGHKS and YYEKEE (reference sequence). The CDR3 is 12 residues long. The CDR3 sequence is CASSSTYYEQYF. The CDR3 bases are TGTGCCAGCAGCTCGACTTACTACGAGCAGTACTTC. Drawing the rest from reference TRBV5-5 and TRBJ2-7, the complete variable domain is DAGVTQSPTHLIKTRGQQVTLRCSPISGHKSVSWYQQVLGQGPQFIFQYYEKEERGRGNFPDRFSARQFPNYSSELNVNALLLGDSALYLCASSSTYYEQYFGPGTRLTVT.